Below, 25 T cell receptor beta chains from the same sample are listed, as sequenced in a study of T cell responses to AZD1222 COVID-19 vaccine. The method was immunoSEQ multiplex PCR; TCRdb's version includes in-frame clones alone and lacks a portion of them. This table has 130,000 or so clones, around 90% appearing once. The sequences come from peripheral blood, collected on day 0 of AZD1222 vaccination. The origin of the receptors is an adult in good health.

The chain couples TRBV3-1 (or the pseudogene TRBV3-2) to TRBJ2-3, with 9 nucleotides matching TRBD1. CDR1 and CDR2 (germline): LGHDT, YNNKEL (reference sequence). V was clipped by 4 bases and J by 6 bases; unmatched bases: 5. This CDR3 is 14 amino acids long. CDR3 loop: CASSLTGGGDTQYF. CDR3 sequence (DNA): TGTGCCAGCAGCCTTACAGGGGGCGGTGATACGCAGTATTTT.

The chain uses TRBV7-9 and TRBJ2-3, with 15 nucleotides matching TRBD2. The CDR3 has 16 residues. Trimming cost V 2 bases and J 10 bases; bases outside gene matches: 7. CDR1 and CDR2 (germline): SEHNR, FQNEAQ (reference sequence). The DNA of the CDR3 is TGTGCCAGCAGCTTATCCGGGACTAGCGGGGGGCCGCCGCAGTATTTT. It is translated as CASSLSGTSGGPPQYF.

The CDR3 bases are TGTGCCAGCAGTTATCTAGGGACTGTGAACACTGAAGCTTTCTTT. Amino acids: CASSYLGTVNTEAFF. The V gene is TRBV27, the J gene TRBJ1-1; perhaps TRBD1 as D (5 bases). Germline CDR1 reads MNHEY; CDR2 reads SMNVEV (reference sequence). The V end lost 4 bases, the J end lost 0 bases, and 12 bases lay between the germline ends. The CDR3 covers 15 residues.

V gene TRBV6-4 combines with J gene TRBJ1-1; D is unclear. The CDR3 extends over 14 amino acids. Between the trimmed V and J ends, which lost 0 bases and 6 bases, there was a span of 11 bases. The germline V gene has CDR1 MRHNA and CDR2 SNTAGT. In nucleotides, the CDR3 is TGTGCCAGCAGTGACTCGAGTATGTCCCCTGAAGCTTTCTTT. Translation: CASSDSSMSPEAFF.

The chain joins TRBV2 to TRBJ1-5; no reliable D call. Germline V gene lookup returns CDR1 SNHLY and CDR2 FYNNEI. The CDR3 is 14 residues long. The germline V and J ends were trimmed by 6 bases and 4 bases, with 13 bases remaining between them. The CDR3, as DNA: TGTGCCAGCAGACAAAGGACGGGAAATCAGCCCCAGCATTTT. Translation: CASRQRTGNQPQHF.

This rearrangement joins TRBV3-1 (or the pseudogene TRBV3-2) to TRBJ1-1, with D possibly being TRBD1 (6 bases). Germline CDR1 reads LGHDT; CDR2 reads YNNKEL (reference sequence). Trimming cost V 4 bases and J 4 bases, with 13 bases left between them. The CDR3 has 14 amino acids. CDR3 region: CASSRSTGFTEAFF. DNA for the CDR3: TGTGCCAGCAGCCGCTCCACAGGGTTCACTGAAGCTTTCTTT.

This sequence joins TRBV30 and TRBJ2-1; the D is unclear. Germline loops: CDR1 GTSNPN, CDR2 SVGIG (reference sequence). This CDR3 has 12 residues. Trimming removed 8 bases at V and 7 bases at J, with 15 bases between. This CDR3 reads CAGSDRLNEQFF. For the CDR3, the DNA is TGTGCCGGGTCCGACCGCCTGAATGAGCAGTTCTTC. Filled out from reference TRBV30 and TRBJ2-1, the complete variable domain reads SQTIHQWPATLVQPVGSPLSLECTVEGTSNPNLYWYRQAAGRGLQLLFYSVGIGQISSEVPQNLSASRPQDRQFILSSKKLLLSDSGFYLCAGSDRLNEQFFGPGTRLTVL.

The chain recombines TRBV3-1 (or the pseudogene TRBV3-2) with TRBJ1-3, with 7 bases matching TRBD1. Germline V gives CDR1 LGHDT, CDR2 YNNKEL (reference sequence). The CDR3 loop spans 14 amino acids. The junction had 7 bases not matched to a gene; V was cut back by 8 bases and J by 3 bases. CDR3 protein: CASGDRSSGNTIYF. The CDR3 nucleotides are TGTGCCAGCGGGGACAGATCTAGTGGAAACACCATATATTTT.

This clone was seen once. The chain joins TRBV5-1 to TRBJ1-2; the match to TRBD1 covers 8 bases. From germline, CDR1 is SGHRS and CDR2 YFSETQ. CDR3 length: 15 residues. The ends lost 0 bases at V and 3 bases at J; junction bases unmatched: 4. In DNA, the CDR3 is TGCGCCAGCAGCTTGGGGACAGGGTCATACTATGGCTACACCTTC. Its protein is CASSLGTGSYYGYTF.

This clone showed up just a few times. This chain joins TRBV19 and TRBJ1-3; D call uncertain. Trimming left V 7 bases short and J 0 bases short, with 13 bases between. This CDR3 is 15 amino acids long. Looked up from germline, CDR1 is LNHDA and CDR2 is SQIVND (reference sequence). The CDR3, as DNA: TGTGCCAGTACGAGTGGCCGCTTCTCTGGAAACACCATATATTTT. Its translation: CASTSGRFSGNTIYF.

The V gene is TRBV15, the J gene TRBJ1-1; D not resolved. V was shortened by 3 bases and J by 11 bases, with 13 bases between the two germline ends. The CDR3 is 12 residues long. Germline-derived CDR1 and CDR2 are LNHNV and YYDKDF (reference sequence). CDR3 amino acids: CATSSRADRAFF. The CDR3 DNA is TGTGCCACCAGCAGCCGGGCAGACCGGGCTTTCTTT.

This clone occurred once. The V and J genes are TRBV28 and TRBJ2-4, with unresolved D. The length of the CDR3 is 12 residues. Germline CDR1 reads MDHEN; CDR2 reads SYDVKM. V was pared by 2 bases and J by 7 bases, with 6 bases between. The CDR3 here is CASSLGPNIQYF. For the CDR3, the DNA is TGTGCCAGCAGTTTAGGGCCCAACATTCAGTACTTC.

This chain connects TRBV18 to TRBJ1-5; D not certain. Germline assignment: CDR1 KGHSH and CDR2 LQKENI. Trimming pared 8 bases from V and 3 bases from J, leaving 8 bases between. This CDR3 comprises 12 residues. The CDR3 protein is CASQQPNQPQHF. The CDR3 DNA reads TGTGCCAGCCAGCAGCCCAATCAGCCCCAGCATTTT.

CDR3 sequence reads: CASSFRHENSPLHF. Here the CDR3 DNA reads TGTGCCAGCAGCTTCAGACACGAGAATTCACCCCTCCACTTT. The J gene is TRBJ1-6, the V gene TRBV7-6; unclear D gene. The CDR3 is made up of 14 amino acids. V was shortened by 3 bases and J by 7 bases, with 10 bases between the two germline ends. From germline, CDR1 is SGHVS and CDR2 FNYEAQ.

This chain uses TRBV27 with TRBJ1-5, with TRBD1 matching over 9 bases. Per the germline V gene, CDR1 is MNHEY and CDR2 is SMNVEV (reference sequence). The trim removed 5 bases at V and 7 bases at J, leaving 3 bases unmatched. The CDR3 runs 13 residues. CDR3 region: CASSGDRAQPQHF. CDR3 nucleotide sequence: TGTGCCAGCAGTGGGGACAGGGCCCAGCCCCAGCATTTT.

The table lists this clone with a count of one. This chain joins TRBV19 and TRBJ1-5, with D perhaps matching TRBD1 (6 bases). Trimming cost V 0 bases and J 4 bases, with 10 bases left between them. Looked up from germline, CDR1 is LNHDA and CDR2 is SQIVND (reference sequence). The length of the CDR3 is 15 residues. CDR3 bases: TGTGCCAGTAGTATAGAAGGGACACCTAATCAGCCCCAGCATTTT. Protein product: CASSIEGTPNQPQHF.

The chain is built from TRBV10-3 and TRBJ1-1; 9 bases match TRBD1. J lost 11 bases, V lost 7 bases, and 11 bases had no gene match. The CDR3 totals 13 residues. CDR1 and CDR2 from the germline V gene are ENHRY and SYGVKD. Here the CDR3 DNA reads TGTGCCATCATAGGCACTACAGGGGGCGCGGCTTTCTTT. Protein: CAIIGTTGGAAFF.

The chain is built from TRBV27 and TRBJ2-3; D is possibly TRBD2 (6 bases). Germline assignment: CDR1 MNHEY and CDR2 SMNVEV (reference sequence). The CDR3 is 13 amino acids. V lost 6 bases to trimming and J lost 4 bases, with 11 bases between them. DNA of the CDR3: TGTGCCAGCAGCCTTAGCGGCTCAGATACGCAGTATTTT. Translating gives CASSLSGSDTQYF.

The chain is built from TRBV30 and TRBJ1-2, with unresolved D. Trimming stripped 5 bases from V and 0 bases from J, with 16 bases between. CDR3 length equals 15 residues. Germline lookup yields CDR1 GTSNPN and CDR2 SVGIG (reference sequence). In nucleotides, the CDR3 is TGTGCCTGGGCCCGTAAAGGGAGGGCTAACTATGGCTACACCTTC. It is translated as CAWARKGRANYGYTF.

The chain couples TRBV21-1 to TRBJ2-7; the table's D call, TRBD1, was not checked against the DNA. TRBV21-1 is marked as a pseudogene. This CDR3 has 18 amino acids. The CDR3 is CASSKFPHVDRGLAEQYF. CDR3 DNA sequence: TGTGCCAGCAGCAAATTCCCACACGTAGACAGGGGGCTGGCCGAGCAGTACTTC.

This chain uses TRBV7-9 with TRBJ2-1; a weak D match, TRBD1 (6 bases). The CDR3 runs to 13 residues. V was shortened by 5 bases and J by 8 bases, with 13 bases between the two germline ends. The germline CDR1 and CDR2 sequences are SEHNR and FQNEAQ (reference sequence). CDR3 in amino acids: CASSLGTYYEQFF. The DNA for the CDR3 is TGTGCCAGCAGCCTGGGGACATATTATGAGCAGTTCTTC.

The V and J genes are TRBV19 and TRBJ2-7; D is possibly TRBD1 (5 bases). The V gene lost 4 bases and the J gene lost 6 bases, with 13 bases spanning the gap. This CDR3 has 13 amino acids. Germline CDR1 is LNHDA and CDR2 is SQIVND (reference sequence). In DNA form, the CDR3 reads TGTGCCAGTAGTACCAATTTAAGGGGCGAGCAGTACTTC. This gives the protein CASSTNLRGEQYF. Full variable domain (remainder filled in from reference TRBV19 and TRBJ2-7): DGGITQSPKYLFRKEGQNVTLSCEQNLNHDAMYWYRQDPGQGLRLIYYSQIVNDFQKGDIAEGYSVSREKKESFPLTVTSAQKNPTAFYLCASSTNLRGEQYFGPGTRLTVT.

The chain has TRBV9 and TRBJ1-2; TRBD1 matches at 10 bases. This CDR3 has 13 amino acids. V dropped 4 bases and J dropped 13; count of bases not matched to a gene: 10. Germline V CDR1 and CDR2: SGDLS, YYNGEE. CDR3 protein: CASSPRDRGGGTF. CDR3 nucleotide sequence: TGTGCCAGCAGCCCCCGGGACAGGGGAGGTGGCACCTTC.

This clone is a singleton in its sample. This chain links TRBV9 with TRBJ1-4; 7 bases match TRBD1. The germline gives CDR1 SGDLS, CDR2 YYNGEE. The CDR3 consists of 14 residues. The junction had 11 bases not matched to a gene; V was cut back by 7 bases and J by 8 bases. The DNA of the CDR3 is TGTGCCAGCGCCCAAGACAGGGAGGGAGAAAAACTGTTTTTT. Translation gives CASAQDREGEKLFF.

The rearrangement joins TRBV5-1 to TRBJ1-1; D unclear. Germline V lookup: CDR1 SGHRS, CDR2 YFSETQ. The CDR3 length is 14 residues. Trimming took 2 bases from V and 1 from J, leaving 9 bases between them. The DNA of the CDR3 is TGCGCCAGCAGCTTCCTGGAAGGGAACACTGAAGCTTTCTTT. It encodes CASSFLEGNTEAFF.